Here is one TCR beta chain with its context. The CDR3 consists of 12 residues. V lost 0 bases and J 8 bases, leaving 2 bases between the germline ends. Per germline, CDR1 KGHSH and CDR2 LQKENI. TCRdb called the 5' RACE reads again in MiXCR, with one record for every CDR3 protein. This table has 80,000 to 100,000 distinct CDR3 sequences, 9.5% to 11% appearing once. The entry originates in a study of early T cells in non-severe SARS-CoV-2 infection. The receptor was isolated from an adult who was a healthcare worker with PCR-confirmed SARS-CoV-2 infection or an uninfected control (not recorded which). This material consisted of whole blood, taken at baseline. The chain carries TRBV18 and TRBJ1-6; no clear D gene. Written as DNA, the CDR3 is TGTGCCAGCTCACCACCCCATTCACCCCTCCACTTT. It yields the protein CASSPPHSPLHF.